The rows below give T cell receptor beta chains drawn from one sample of a study of blood T cell repertoires in COVID-19. Produced via immunoSEQ multiplex PCR; TCRdb's table is partial and in-frame only. The repertoire includes approximately 210,000 clones, around 90% of them detected once, and around 1.2% sits in the top ten. Sequencing was done on a sample of peripheral blood. The receptors derive from a man aged 30 to 39 with acute or convalescent COVID-19. Each CDR3 is given with its conserved first and last residue. The D gene is left open where the match is weak. Expanded clones get a size class; other rows say once, few or many, or leave the size out.

DNA	CDR3	size	D	V	J
TGTGCCAGCTCACCATCCGCTAGGAACACTGAAGCTTTCTTT	CASSPSARNTEAFF	-	-	TRBV18	TRBJ1-1
TGTGCCAACCGGGGAAGTCACTCGTACGAGCAGTACTTC	CANRGSHSYEQYF	-	-	TRBV11-1	TRBJ2-7
TGCGCCAGCAGCGTCTCGGGGACAGGGGGCTTAGAGCAGTTCTTC	CASSVSGTGGLEQFF	-	TRBD1	TRBV10-2	TRBJ2-1
TGTGCCAGCAGTTTTGGCAGGGGGCGGGATACGCAGTATTTT	CASSFGRGRDTQYF	-	TRBD1	TRBV27	TRBJ2-3
TGTGCCTGGAGTGTACTAGACAGGGACCGAGAAAAACTGTTTTTT	CAWSVLDRDREKLFF	-	TRBD1	TRBV30	TRBJ1-4
TGTGCCAGCAGTGGGGGTCTGGACAGGGGATATCAGCCCCAGCATTTT	CASSGGLDRGYQPQHF	-	TRBD1	TRBV6-1	TRBJ1-5
TGTGCCAGCTCACCAAATTCGAAGGGAGTAGGGGAGCTGTTTTTT	CASSPNSKGVGELFF	-	-	TRBV18	TRBJ2-2
TGTGCCAGCAGTTTACTAGCGGTCCACACCGGGGAGCTGTTTTTT	CASSLLAVHTGELFF	-	TRBD2	TRBV27	TRBJ2-2
TGTGCCACCAGCAGAGATCTGGAGGTTAATGAGCAGTTCTTC	CATSRDLEVNEQFF	-	-	TRBV15	TRBJ2-1
TGTGCCAGCAGCCAAGATACGCGGGGCCCCTACAATGAGCAGTTCTTC	CASSQDTRGPYNEQFF	-	-	TRBV4-2	TRBJ2-1
TGTGCCAGCAGTTTATGCGGGACAGGGTCCGGCTGTACGCAGTATTTT	CASSLCGTGSGCTQYF	-	TRBD1	TRBV28	TRBJ2-3
TGCGCCAGCGCTGAGGGGGGGACGAACACCATATATTTT	CASAEGGTNTIYF	-	-	TRBV5-1	TRBJ1-3
TGCGCCAGCAGCTTGGTGGGAGGGGATACGCAGTATTTT	CASSLVGGDTQYF	-	TRBD2	TRBV5-1	TRBJ2-3
TGTGCCAGCAGTTGGGGGGATTCACCCCTCCACTTT	CASSWGDSPLHF	-	-	TRBV28	TRBJ1-6
TGTGCCAGCAGTAAGACAGGGGTACCTCTGAATGAGCAGTTCTTC	CASSKTGVPLNEQFF	-	TRBD1	TRBV27	TRBJ2-1
TGCGCCAGCAGTGAGGGTCTAGCGGGGAATAACTACGAGCAGTACTTC	CASSEGLAGNNYEQYF	-	TRBD2	TRBV10-1	TRBJ2-7
TGTGCCAGCTCACCACTGAGACAGGGGACCCACGAGCAGTACTTC	CASSPLRQGTHEQYF	few	TRBD1	TRBV18	TRBJ2-7
TGTGCCAGCAGACACCCCGGGACAGGGGACGGGGAGCTGTTTTTT	CASRHPGTGDGELFF	few	TRBD1	TRBV11-2	TRBJ2-2
TGTGCCAGCAGTATACAGGGAGGGCAGCCCCAGCATTTT	CASSIQGGQPQHF	-	-	TRBV6-6	TRBJ1-5
TGTGCCAGCAGCAAGGGGGGACAGGTATACGAGCAGTACTTC	CASSKGGQVYEQYF	-	TRBD1	TRBV9	TRBJ2-7
TGTGCCTGGACTTTGAGTAACCTTTCACCCCTCCACTTT	CAWTLSNLSPLHF	-	-	TRBV30	TRBJ1-6
TGTGCCGGCGGGACAGCGACAACCCTGAACACTGAAGCTTTCTTT	CAGGTATTLNTEAFF	-	TRBD1	TRBV28	TRBJ1-1
TGTGCCAGCAGCTTAGGTCCTTTGGCGGGCTCCTATAATTCACCCCTCCACTTT	CASSLGPLAGSYNSPLHF	-	-	TRBV7-8	TRBJ1-6
TGCGCCAGCAGCCGGGAGGGGAGGGACGGCTACACCTTC	CASSREGRDGYTF	-	-	TRBV5-1	TRBJ1-2